This record looks at one T cell receptor (beta chain) sequence and its context. Its cognate antigen has yet to be identified. Per-base quality was not reported, and no clone a single base away is much larger than it. The data are from a study of blood T cell repertoires in COVID-19 (dated by TCRdb to between 2020 and 2021). Background for the entire study: Samples covering the acute and convalescent phases of COVID-19 were provided by collaborators in the United States, Italy and Spain. The prospective study material was composed of cDNA or gDNA derived from T cells, B-cell-depleted T cells, or PBMCs. The dataset comprised deeply sampled blood TCRbeta repertoires from subjects exposed to, actively infected with, or recovered from COVID-19. The repertoires were released in a freely available public database meant as a resource for research on the immune response to SARS-CoV-2. Samples were obtained from the ongoing ImmuneRACE study (first 160 participants) and from 1,000 to 1,500 subjects provided by 6 global collaborators. The sample metadata nearly always contained a de-identified subject ID, COVID-19 status, age in years and sex. Where available, HLA class I and class II types were obtained from metadata supplied by the sample provider rather than from assay-based typing. Overall study outcomes, separate from this receptor: The amount of clinical and demographic metadata varied by source and participant and was provided uncurated.

One collaborating source in Seattle enrolled patients while the patients were actively infected and followed the patients over time throughout the course of disease. Collaborating institutions collected whole blood in K2EDTA tubes following their own protocols. For TCRbeta analysis, collaborators shipped samples in one of three forms: frozen whole blood, isolated PBMCs, or DNA extracted from either of those sample types. The immunoSEQ Assay, a bias-controlled multiplex PCR, was used to amplify TCRbeta CDR3 regions from genomic DNA. Per the source publication's procedure: The number of nucleated cells in each sample was estimated by amplification of reference gene primers within the assay. To quantify the absolute abundance of each unique TCRbeta CDR3 rearrangement, sequence reads were collapsed and filtered. For each sample, productive Simpson clonality was calculated as the square root of Simpson's diversity index over productive rearrangements. TCRdb re-hosts the immuneACCESS table, in-frame sequences only. Its copies lack some clones; in the studies checked, an unresolved V gene accounts for under half of them, and the cause for the rest is not known. V, J and clone size are taken as reported in that table, and D and trimming were inferred from the DNA itself. The sample includes more than 200,000 clones, with 88% observed a single time. The ten largest clonotypes hold about 6.7% of the sample.

Including the terminal cysteine and phenylalanine, the CDR3 comprises 14 residues. Only CDR3 DNA remains: 42 bases, in frame from the first base. V was cut back by 4 bases and J by 7 bases, leaving a gap of 16 bases between them. According to the germline V gene, CDR1 reads SGHRS and CDR2 reads YFSETQ. The receptor chain draws on TRBV5-1 and TRBJ2-3, with TRBD1 tentatively as D gene (6 bases match). The clonotype was recovered from a woman in her twenties or thirties with COVID-19, enrolled during active disease. The specimen was peripheral blood. CDR3 region: CASSLQGPDNTQYF. Here is the DNA: TGCGCCAGCAGCCTACAGGGCCCTGATAATACGCAGTATTTT.